This TCR beta chain was documented in a study of cytomegalovirus exposure and HLA in healthy donors (dated by TCRdb to 2016 to 2017). Study-wide context: An earlier analysis of several hundred of the donors reported approximately 260 Gb of sequence data and 100 million to 120 million unique TCR beta sequences obtained from about 200 million T cells. Approximately 310 gigabases of sequencing data and around 88 million unique TCR sequences made up an early release that covered approximately 650 HLA-typed donors. Of the 350 to 400 genotyped donors, 65% to 90% fell in the genetic ancestry cluster associated with self-reported Caucasian donors. The study aimed to test whether signatures of past pathogen exposure could be identified by cataloging public T cell receptors. The study used immunosequencing to profile the T cell repertoires of 666 subjects and linked those repertoires to cytomegalovirus serostatus. A separate validation cohort of 100 to 150 different subjects was used in addition to the approximately 670-subject first cohort. To predict cytomegalovirus infection status, the study brought together high-throughput TCR immunosequencing, statistical association of individual TCRs with disease status, and machine learning. A later analysis re-examined previously published TCR beta repertoires from just over 650 donors and added high-resolution HLA genotyping to investigate patterns of TCR occurrence. Rather than using new phenotypic data, the later analysis identified candidate immune exposures from TCR beta sequences and from how often those sequences occurred across donors. An earlier analysis of approximately 580 of the donors used high-throughput TCR beta sequencing to judge whether each TCR beta V gene segment behaved as functional or pseudogenic. Donor age, sex, ethnicity and CMV serostatus were collected together with the repertoire data. A later genetic analysis used genome-wide SNP genotypes for about 60% of the roughly 700 donors, treating that subset as a discovery cohort. All discovery cohort repertoires had been generated using a single sequencing platform. Class I and class II HLA loci were covered by the typing at four-digit resolution. Typing coverage varied by locus: roughly 629-640 donors for A, B, C, DRB1 and DQB1; about 520 for DQA1; some 610 for DPA1; around 450 for DPB1. Roughly 5 DR-DQ haplotypes were handled as single units for association and clustering, since linkage in the cohort was strong. On average, around 240,000 unique TCR beta nucleotide sequences were sequenced per donor among 398 genotyped donors of the cohort, with roughly a sixth of those sequences being non-productive. The full study reports these points: Specific HLA alleles were associated with 16,951 TCR beta sequences at a false discovery rate of 0.05 in a later analysis. A later analysis found that HLA-associated TCR beta chains were more clonally expanded and had lower generation probabilities than equally common non-associated chains. Because HLA typing was missing for some donors at each locus, association tests included only the typed subset. In vitro tests confirmed that a few of the cytomegalovirus-associated TCR beta chains recognize cytomegalovirus antigens. Immune exposure information for the cohort was limited to CMV serostatus. A further reported finding was that TCR beta sequences accurately predicted the HLA-A and HLA-B alleles for most subjects in the first cohort. In both the original and validation cohorts, the classifier was reported to diagnose cytomegalovirus status with high specificity and sensitivity. A cluster of highly shared sequence variants was judged likely to represent a technical artifact of the sequencing pipeline. When HLA alleles, especially DR and DQ, strongly co-occurred, TCR associations were difficult to assign to individual alleles. According to a later genetic analysis, donors in an Asian-associated ancestry cluster had fewer N-insertions in productive TCRs than the approximately 700-donor mean. In a later analysis, several top co-occurrence clusters were reported to appear linked to parvovirus B19, influenza, CMV and Epstein-Barr virus. Because counts were too low, about 18 rarely observed V segments, including chromosome 9 orphons, were left out of the earlier analysis of 500 to 650 of the donors. This cohort had only TCR beta chains sequenced, and the lack of alpha or paired-chain data limited which features could be detected. In the study, 150 to 200 TCR beta chains were listed as associated with cytomegalovirus. It was suggested by the authors that the approach could potentially be generalized to other disease states and immunological phenotypes. Correlated functional status among segregating V segments might be attributable to linkage disequilibrium, but an unknown experimental factor could not be ruled out. In a later analysis, TCR association rates were found to vary across HLA loci, with the most associated TCRs seen for DRB1 alleles and the fewest for HLA-C alleles. While some public TCRs were present in many individuals, most TCR sequences turned up only very rarely across donors. Sequencing depth was assumed to be roughly uniform across donors in the presence/absence analyses, though that assumption may not hold. According to a later analysis, most CMV-associated TCR beta chains appeared to be HLA-restricted, and the HLA associations seemed to be driven largely by CMV exposure. An earlier analysis of approximately 590 of the donors showed that most TCR beta V segments appeared in productive rearrangements either about 87% or about 30% of the time, which broadly matched IMGT annotations. In a later genetic analysis, a missense DCLRE1C variant was associated with V-gene and J-gene trimming of TCR beta chains, and the association was replicated in an independent cohort.

The cohort consisted of 600 to 700 healthy bone marrow donors. At the time of sampling, all cohort members were nominally healthy, though unrecorded immune exposures were likely present. The donor was CMV seropositive and belonged to the group of 250 to 300 seropositive cohort members. A peripheral blood sample was collected from each donor, and TCR beta sequencing was performed on peripheral blood mononuclear cells. Genomic DNA was extracted from the blood cell samples with the Qiagen DNeasy Blood Extraction Kit. Library prep was done by the immunoSEQ multiplex PCR assay. A mixture of 60 forward primers for TCR Vbeta segments and 13 reverse primers for TCR Jbeta segments was used in the multiplex PCR. The CDR3 region of rearranged TCR beta genes was amplified from genomic DNA by a multiplex PCR assay. Amplified TCR beta libraries were sequenced as 87-base-pair reads on the Illumina HiSeq System. In the paper's pipeline: A later analysis tallied 75 million to 85 million unique TCR beta chains across the 660 or so repertoires, and roughly 11 million of those chains were shared by two or more donors. To remove PCR and sequencing errors, raw reads were error-corrected and collapsed into unique sequences using a nearest-neighbor algorithm that merged closely related sequences. Alignment of CDR3 sequences to IMGT reference sequences was used to assign V, D and J gene segments. Each retained sequence needed at least a six-nucleotide match to both a V gene segment and a J gene segment. Rearrangements were called productive when the CDR3 lacked stop codons and stayed in frame with V and J; all others were non-productive. CDR3 was defined by IMGT convention, running from the second conserved V-encoded cysteine to the conserved J-encoded phenylalanine. Sequences without an unambiguous match to a single V gene segment were excluded from the earlier analysis of over 500 of the donors. In an earlier analysis of approximately 550 of the donors, V segments were called functional above 56.7% productive rearrangements and were called segregating when the between-donor standard deviation exceeded 5%. To diagnose cytomegalovirus status from the catalog of TCR beta chain sequences, a statistical classification framework was built. In a later analysis, V and J genes were assigned by comparing TCR nucleotide sequences against IMGT/GENE-DB human TR gene sequences. The TCRdist pipeline was used in a later analysis to assign CDR3 sequences and most-parsimonious VDJ recombination scenarios. In a later analysis, every TCR beta chain was defined by the combination of its CDR3 amino acid sequence and its V-gene family, and reads without a unique V-gene family were dropped. A later analysis removed 500 to 600 highly shared, low-generation-probability nucleotide sequences to deal with suspected cross-contamination and a sequencing artifact. A later analysis calculated a clonal expansion index for each public chain from normalized within-repertoire ranks of inferred template counts. In a later analysis, generation probabilities were computed using a VDJ recombination model fitted to out-of-frame rearrangements, and the results were checked against IGoR. In a later analysis, TCR-TCR, TCR-HLA and TCR-CMV co-occurrence was scored with hypergeometric tests, and a repertoire-size bias correction was applied to TCR pairs. False discovery rates were estimated in a later analysis by permuting HLA or CMV assignments 20 times. In a later analysis, co-occurring TCRs were grouped using DBSCAN, and TCRdist sequence similarity was added for clustering within HLA-allele-positive subsets. For co-occurrence clustering, repertoires with fewer than 30,000 or more than 120,000 public chains were excluded, along with roughly 5 repertoires with anomalous nucleotide sharing. Entries here come from immuneACCESS through TCRdb and include only in-frame sequences with V and J called. Some clones fail to appear in such tables; in the studies checked, an unresolved V gene covers under half of the shortfall, and the cause of the remainder is unknown. V, J and clone size derive from that table, while D and trimming were established from the DNA sequence. The table for this sample lists some 180,000 clones; 80% of them were counted only once. Around 1.4% of the sample goes to the ten largest clones.

Turning to this clone: Its antigen target is currently unknown. No clone much larger than this one lies a single base away; base qualities are absent.

The receptor's source is a girl aged 5 to 17 in good health and CMV-seropositive. The sequenced sample consisted of PBMCs.

The encoded CDR3 is CASSRRKNRGIQYEQYF. The nucleotides are TGTGCCAGCAGTCGCCGGAAGAACAGGGGTATTCAGTACGAGCAGTACTTC. The rearranged chain carries TRBV27 and TRBJ2-7, with 7 central nucleotides matching TRBD1. CDR1 and CDR2 are read off the germline V gene (reference sequence) as MNHEY and SMNVEV. The CDR3 starts with the cysteine, ends with the phenylalanine, and has 17 residues. Of all the DNA, just the CDR3 is kept, 51 bases in frame from base 1. Trimming takes 5 bases off V and 4 bases off J; junction bases not matched to a gene: 17.